This T cell receptor beta chain was sequenced during a study of CD8+CD57+ T cells in acquired aplastic anemia. As for the study in general: The average for DNA from sorted CD4+ and CD8+ cells was 3 to 3.5 ug.

CDR3 size: 14 residues. CDR1 MGHDK and CDR2 SYGVNS come from the germline V gene. V was clipped by 5 bases and J by 8 bases, with 18 bases between them. The study's findings and limits: The same twenty-nine CD8+ CDR3 sequences occurred in patients and in controls.

The study profiled TCR beta VDJ and CDR3 using genomic DNA as template. TCRdb ran MiXCR on the reads and lists one entry per CDR3 protein. This table has 150,000 to 200,000 distinct CDR3 sequences, 64% appearing once. Concerning this clonotype itself: The antigen is undetermined.

This chain links TRBV25-1 with TRBJ1-2, with a possible D match to TRBD1 (5 bases). The sequence was obtained from a human donor with severe aplastic anemia or a healthy control (not recorded which). Material for sequencing was sorted CD4+, CD8+, or CD8+CD57+ T cells (not recorded which) from PBMCs. Here the CDR3 reads CASSRDGTVEGYTF. The CDR3 nucleotides are TGTGCCAGCAGTAGGGATGGGACCGTCGAGGGCTACACCTTC.